What follows describes a single TCR beta chain. The antigen is not known. This sample is drawn from a study of CD8+ T cells in alopecia areata. RNA was extracted and reverse transcribed into cDNA as the sequencing template. Repertoires were generated with immunoSEQ multiplex PCR, while TCRdb's copy carries only in-frame clones and drops some. The sample shows roughly 40,000 clones, roughly 65% of them seen only once. This sample's treatment: oral pan-JAK inhibitor, 5-10 mg twice daily. Individuals with alopecia areata gave both lesional scalp punch biopsies and peripheral blood for collection. Points from the study as a whole: The study found tofacitinib significantly decreased scalp clonality and expanded CD8+ clones among the top 100. Mice gave a clearer picture of TCR sharing than patients did, possibly for HLA-related reasons.

Germline CDR1 reads GTSNPN; CDR2 reads SVGIG (reference sequence). The CDR3 sequence is 12 residues long. The V and J ends lost 1 base and 6 bases respectively, with 9 bases between them. This chain joins TRBV30 and TRBJ1-2, with D uncertain. The material sequenced was CD8+ T cells sorted from blood, taken at week 4, from a patient treated with tofacitinib. The source of this sequence is a human donor with alopecia areata. The CDR3 loop is CAWSDVGDGYTF. In DNA, the CDR3 is TGTGCCTGGAGTGACGTGGGTGATGGCTACACCTTC.